The 13 T cell receptor beta chains in this list originate from one sample, sequenced in a study of vaccination effects on CD4 cells after COVID-19 (dated 2022 in TCRdb). Library prep was done by the immunoSEQ multiplex PCR assay. TCRdb retrieved this table from immuneACCESS and kept in-frame rearrangements only. Not all clones are present; in checked studies, unresolved V genes account for under half, and no reason is known for the remainder. The sample has 63,000 or so clones on record, 65% to 85% of them singletons. Over 4.5% of the sample lies in the top ten. These receptors are not linked to any known antigen. To identify antigen-specific CD4+ T cell clonotypes by their expansion, the ViraFEST assay first stimulated PBMC with viral peptide pools and then applied TCR sequencing. After around 10 days of culture, CD4+ T cells were isolated with the EasySep CD4+ T cell isolation kit. Convalescent patients had PCR-confirmed SARS-CoV-2 infection between March and December 2020, before Alpha, Beta and Delta variants emerged in the United States.

The sequences come from CD4+ T cells from PBMCs cultured with HIV peptides, collected before COVID-19 vaccination. Taken with the paper, the label for cell subset or site translates to: HIV-1 Nef peptide pool negative control/reference culture. The receptor set was obtained from a human donor who had a prior SARS-CoV-2 infection.

This clone has a handful of counts. The V call is TRBV7-3, the J call TRBJ2-1; D gene uncertain. CDR3 size: 13 residues. The ends were cut back, 3 bases at V and 5 bases at J, with 8 bases in the middle. Germline V gives CDR1 SGHTA, CDR2 FQGTGA. This chain's CDR3 is CASSFKVHNEQFF. CDR3 DNA: TGTGCCAGCAGCTTCAAAGTGCACAATGAGCAGTTCTTC.

The chain couples TRBV5-6 to TRBJ2-3, with 9 bases that match TRBD2. V lost 2 bases and J lost 7; bases outside the gene matches: 17. The CDR3 loop spans 18 amino acids. Germline V lookup: CDR1 SGHDT, CDR2 YYEEEE. CDR3 amino acids: CASSFSLAGPGPLHTQYF. The CDR3 bases are TGTGCCAGCAGCTTTTCCCTAGCGGGGCCCGGGCCGTTGCATACGCAGTATTTT.

The V and J genes are TRBV5-4 and TRBJ2-7, with D perhaps assigned TRBD1 or TRBD2 (8 bases each). Trimming left V 0 bases short and J 2 bases short, with 15 bases between. The CDR3 is made up of 16 amino acids. Germline CDR1 reads SGHNT; CDR2 reads YYREEE (reference sequence). CDR3 residues: CASSLAGGTGAYEQYF. DNA for the CDR3: TGTGCCAGCAGCTTGGCGGGGGGGACAGGAGCCTACGAGCAGTACTTC. The complete variable domain, with remaining parts taken from reference TRBV5-4 and TRBJ2-7, reads ETGVTQSPTHLIKTRGQQVTLRCSSQSGHNTVSWYQQALGQGPQFIFQYYREEENGRGNFPPRFSGLQFPNYSSELNVNALELDDSALYLCASSLAGGTGAYEQYFGPGTRLTVT.

The chain uses TRBV7-2 and TRBJ2-4, with D hard to call. Germline values: CDR1 SGHTA, CDR2 FQGNSA. V was cut by 5 bases and J by 6 bases, with 14 bases left in between. The CDR3 is 14 amino acids. CDR3 coding DNA: TGTGCCAGCAGCAAAACCTACAAGTTAAACATTCAGTACTTC. Its protein is CASSKTYKLNIQYF.

V gene TRBV9 combines with J gene TRBJ2-3; D uncertain. The CDR3 contains 14 residues. Germline CDR1 is SGDLS and CDR2 is YYNGEE. The germline V and J ends were trimmed by 0 bases and 7 bases, with 12 bases remaining between them. This chain's CDR3 is CASSVATFGHTQYF. The CDR3, as DNA: TGTGCCAGCAGCGTAGCTACTTTCGGGCATACGCAGTATTTT.

This clone was picked up one time. The chain recombines TRBV30 with TRBJ2-3, with 9 bases lining up with TRBD1. Germline V gene sequence: CDR1 GTSNPN, CDR2 SVGIG (reference sequence). This CDR3 comprises 14 residues. Trimming took 5 bases from V and 4 from J; bases not matched to a gene: 7. The CDR3 region is CAWGQGILPDTQYF. In nucleotides, the CDR3 is TGTGCCTGGGGACAGGGGATTCTCCCAGATACGCAGTATTTT.

This chain links TRBV3-1 (or the pseudogene TRBV3-2) with TRBJ2-1; D gene uncertain. Germline assignment: CDR1 LGHDT and CDR2 YNNKEL (reference sequence). The CDR3 length is 13 residues. V was cut by 0 bases and J by 8 bases, with 8 bases left in between. CDR3 in DNA: TGTGCCAGCAGCCAAGAGTGGAGAGATGAGCAGTTCTTC. This gives the protein CASSQEWRDEQFF.

The rearrangement joins TRBV4-1 to TRBJ2-1; D uncertain. Germline values: CDR1 MGHRA, CDR2 YSYEKL. The CDR3 loop spans 16 amino acids. With 0 bases removed from V and 9 bases from J, the gap between germline ends came to 18 bases. The CDR3 loop is CASSQENVLNIGEQFF. For the CDR3, the DNA is TGCGCCAGCAGCCAAGAGAACGTCCTGAACATCGGTGAGCAGTTCTTC.

Of note for this clone: One end of the junction does not line up with germline, which may come from a read error. This rearrangement joins TRBV18 to TRBJ2-1; 16 nucleotides match TRBD2. This CDR3 spans 19 amino acids. The germline V gene encodes CDR1 KGHSH and CDR2 LQKENI. The CDR3 loop reads CASSTPKGTSGRAYNEQFF. The CDR3 DNA reads as TGTGCCAGCTCAACACCTAAGGGGACTAGCGGGAGGGCCTACAATGAGCAGTTCTTC.

This clone was detected once. The DNA is omitted, as the CDR3 cannot be located on it reliably, and the CDR3 follows TCRdb's listing. The chain combines TRBV27 with TRBJ2-3; the table names TRBD1, a call not compared with the DNA. The CDR3 spans 16 residues, counting both ends. Germline CDR1 MNHEY, CDR2 SMNVEV (reference sequence). This CDR3 reads CASGPSWAQGTSREYF.

Turning to this clone: A junction boundary mismatches the germline segment, possibly from a read error. This chain links TRBV7-7 with TRBJ2-7, with 11 bases lining up with TRBD1. Germline assignment: CDR1 SSHAT and CDR2 FNYEAQ (reference sequence). The CDR3 loop spans 16 amino acids. DNA for the CDR3: TGTGCTAGCAGCTTAGCGGGGACAGGGGGATCCTACGAGCAGTACTTC. Translated, it gives CASSLAGTGGSYEQYF.

The V call is TRBV6-6, the J call TRBJ1-2; the D gene is possibly TRBD1 (5 bases). The CDR3 runs to 13 residues. V lost 6 bases, J lost 8 bases, and 16 bases lay in between. Germline lookup yields CDR1 MNHNY and CDR2 SVGAGI (reference sequence). CDR3 region: CASSRGAYRGYTF. CDR3 DNA: TGTGCCAGCAGCCGTGGGGCCTATAGGGGCTACACCTTC.

The CDR3 region has the DNA TGCGCCAGCAGCCAAGATAAAGCGGACAATGAGCAGTTCTTC. Amino acids: CASSQDKADNEQFF. The chain combines TRBV4-3 with TRBJ2-1; TRBD2 is a possible D gene (5 bases). In germline, CDR1 is LGHNA, CDR2 YSLEER. The CDR3 has 14 residues. Trimming left V 0 bases short and J 5 bases short, with 8 bases between.